The sample holds a few counts of the clone carrying this T cell receptor beta chain. Its antigen is not known. The sample is drawn from a study of response to subunit inactivated influenza vaccine. Whole-study results and caveats: It was suggested by the authors that few new T cells are recruited by each seasonal influenza vaccination.

This CDR3 is 17 amino acids long. The germline CDR1 and CDR2 sequences are SQVTM and ANQGSEA. V trimming: 0 bases; J trimming: 1 base; junction bases outside the gene matches: 7. One entry per CDR3 protein results from TCRdb running MiXCR on the RT-PCR reads. Of 600,000 to 850,000 distinct CDR3 sequences listed, less than 15% are singletons. This sequence was found in a man aged 50 to 59 who received an inactivated influenza vaccine. Sequenced here: PBMCs from blood, sampled 14 days before vaccination. The rearrangement links TRBV29-1 to TRBJ2-4; 9 positions match TRBD1. Here the CDR3 DNA reads TGCAGCGTTGAAGATCGAGGGACAGGGTGGGCCAAAAACATTCAGTACTTC. Its protein is CSVEDRGTGWAKNIQYF.